These 30 T cell receptor beta chains were all obtained from the same sample, sequenced in a study of blood T cell repertoires in COVID-19. Some clones are missing from TCRdb's copy, which holds only in-frame ones; the method was immunoSEQ multiplex PCR. Of 220,000 or so clones in the sample, around 82% were seen once. The sequenced sample consisted of peripheral blood. These receptors all stem from a woman under 40 who had recovered from COVID-19.

The chain combines TRBV7-3 with TRBJ2-3; D may be TRBD2 (6 bases). Germline lookup yields CDR1 SGHTA and CDR2 FQGTGA. The CDR3 totals 14 residues. Trimming pared 5 bases from V and 4 bases from J, leaving 13 bases between. The CDR3 sequence: CASSPGTVADTQYF. The CDR3 region has the DNA TGTGCCAGCAGCCCCGGGACTGTCGCAGATACGCAGTATTTT.

This chain links TRBV29-1 with TRBJ1-4; D is unresolved. CDR1 is SQVTM, CDR2 ANQGSEA, per germline. The CDR3 runs to 12 residues. V was cut by 8 bases and J by 1 base, with 8 bases left in between. In DNA form, the CDR3 reads TGCAGCCCCGACAAAACTAATGAAAAACTGTTTTTT. Protein: CSPDKTNEKLFF.

Here the CDR3 DNA reads TGTGCCAGCAGCGTAAGGGGCGCCGGGGAGCTGTTTTTT. This codes for CASSVRGAGELFF. The chain uses TRBV9 and TRBJ2-2; a possible D gene is TRBD1 (5 bases). Trimming cost V 1 base and J 6 bases, with 7 bases left between them. Germline loops: CDR1 SGDLS, CDR2 YYNGEE. The CDR3 is 13 amino acids. The variable domain in full, with the rest retrieved from reference TRBV9 and TRBJ2-2, is DSGVTQTPKHLITATGQRVTLRCSPRSGDLSVYWYQQSLDQGLQFLIQYYNGEERAKGNILERFSAQQFPDLHSELNLSSLELGDSALYFCASSVRGAGELFFGEGSRLTVL.

Only a few counts were recorded for this clone. The rearrangement links TRBV4-1 to TRBJ2-5; D gene ambiguous. CDR3 size: 13 residues. The V gene's germline CDR1 is MGHRA and CDR2 YSYEKL. With 1 base removed from V and 10 bases from J, the gap between germline ends came to 13 bases. The CDR3 here is CASSQGPRSGQYF. The CDR3 nucleotides read TGCGCCAGCAGCCAAGGGCCCCGGAGTGGCCAGTACTTC.

This clone has only one observation. The rearrangement uses TRBV7-2 and TRBJ2-4, with a possible D match to TRBD2 (5 bases). Trimming took off 2 bases at V and 2 bases at J, with 13 bases between the two ends. From germline, CDR1 is SGHTA and CDR2 FQGNSA. This CDR3 spans 16 amino acids. In DNA form, the CDR3 reads TGTGCCAGCAGCTTAAGGCCTAGCATTACCAAAAACATTCAGTACTTC. Translating gives CASSLRPSITKNIQYF. Full variable domain (rest looked up from reference TRBV7-2 and TRBJ2-4): GAGVSQSPSNKVTEKGKDVELRCDPISGHTALYWYRQSLGQGLEFLIYFQGNSAPDKSGLPSDRFSAERTGGSVSTLTIQRTQQEDSAVYLCASSLRPSITKNIQYFGAGTRLSVL.

The chain links TRBV5-6 to TRBJ1-1; D might be TRBD1 (6 bases). The CDR3 is made up of 15 amino acids. Trimming removed 1 base at V and 1 base at J, with 11 bases between. Germline lookup yields CDR1 SGHDT and CDR2 YYEEEE. The CDR3 DNA reads TGTGCCAGCAGCTTGAGAGTGACAGGGAACACTGAAGCTTTCTTT. It codes for CASSLRVTGNTEAFF.

The V gene is TRBV5-1, the J gene TRBJ2-5, with 7 bases matching TRBD1. This CDR3 region has 16 residues. Losses at the gene ends were 4 bases for V and 1 base for J; bases not matched to a gene: 10. Germline V gene lookup returns CDR1 SGHRS and CDR2 YFSETQ. The CDR3, as DNA: TGCGCCAGCAGCGGGAGATCGGGACAGACCCAAGAGACCCAGTACTTC. Its translation: CASSGRSGQTQETQYF. The whole variable domain, filled in from reference TRBV5-1 and TRBJ2-5, reads KAGVTQTPRYLIKTRGQQVTLSCSPISGHRSVSWYQQTPGQGLQFLFEYFSETQRNKGNFPGRFSGRQFSNSRSEMNVSTLELGDSALYLCASSGRSGQTQETQYFGPGTRLLVL.

The chain joins TRBV5-1 to TRBJ2-3; 10 bases are shared with TRBD2. The germline CDR1 and CDR2 sequences are SGHRS and YFSETQ. CDR3 length equals 17 residues. With V trimmed by 0 bases and J by 1 base, 5 bases remained unmatched. CDR3 nucleotide sequence: TGCGCCAGCAGCTTGGGGGCTAGCGGGAGTGGCACAGATACGCAGTATTTT. Protein product: CASSLGASGSGTDTQYF.

The rearrangement joins TRBV27 to TRBJ2-7; possible D gene TRBD1, 5 bases. The germline gives CDR1 MNHEY, CDR2 SMNVEV (reference sequence). Trimming removed 4 bases at V and 2 bases at J, with 15 bases between. This CDR3 has 15 amino acids. The CDR3 loop is CASSWARAGTYEQYF. Written as DNA, the CDR3 is TGTGCCAGCAGTTGGGCCAGGGCAGGAACCTACGAGCAGTACTTC.

The rearrangement uses TRBV5-6 and TRBJ2-1; 10 bases map to TRBD2. The CDR3 sequence is 19 residues long. Germline CDR1 and CDR2: SGHDT and YYEEEE. V shed 4 bases, J shed 3 bases, and the junction held 16 bases outside the gene matches. The CDR3 protein is CASSHGTSDRRRGYNEQFF. In nucleotides, the CDR3 is TGTGCCAGCAGCCACGGGACTAGCGATCGTCGCAGGGGCTACAATGAGCAGTTCTTC.

This clone was recorded a few times. This sequence joins TRBV7-3 and TRBJ2-1; TRBD2 agrees at 11 bases. CDR1 SGHTA and CDR2 FQGTGA come from the germline V gene. This CDR3 region has 15 residues. Trimming at V came to 5 bases and at J to 4 bases, leaving 4 bases not matched to a gene. The CDR3 here is CASSPTSGAYNEQFF. CDR3 sequence (DNA): TGTGCCAGCAGCCCGACTAGCGGGGCTTACAATGAGCAGTTCTTC.

The chain joins TRBV4-1 to TRBJ2-1, with D tentatively TRBD1 (6 bases). This CDR3 comprises 15 residues. Germline loops: CDR1 MGHRA, CDR2 YSYEKL. Trimming took off 3 bases at V and 3 bases at J, with 12 bases between the two ends. CDR3 DNA sequence: TGCGCCAGCAGCCAGAAAGAGGACAGCTACAATGAGCAGTTCTTC. Amino acid sequence: CASSQKEDSYNEQFF.

V and J are TRBV9 and TRBJ2-1; possible D gene TRBD2, 5 bases. V was shortened by 4 bases and J by 0 bases, with 14 bases between the two germline ends. The CDR3 is 16 residues long. Germline CDR1 is SGDLS and CDR2 is YYNGEE. The CDR3 loop is CASSPKTGSSYNEQFF. In DNA, the CDR3 is TGTGCCAGCAGCCCTAAAACTGGGAGCTCCTACAATGAGCAGTTCTTC. Combining the CDR3 with reference TRBV9 and TRBJ2-1 gives the whole variable domain DSGVTQTPKHLITATGQRVTLRCSPRSGDLSVYWYQQSLDQGLQFLIQYYNGEERAKGNILERFSAQQFPDLHSELNLSSLELGDSALYFCASSPKTGSSYNEQFFGPGTRLTVL.

This rearrangement joins TRBV11-2 to TRBJ2-3, with 15 positions matching TRBD2. CDR3 length equals 17 residues. V lost 5 bases to trimming and J lost 6 bases; unmatched junction nucleotides: 9. CDR1 SGHAT and CDR2 FQNNGV come from the germline V gene. CDR3 bases: TGTGCCAGCAGCCCGCTCCGGACTAGCGGGAGGGCGGATACGCAGTATTTT. As protein: CASSPLRTSGRADTQYF.

J is TRBJ2-5 and V is TRBV3-1 (or the pseudogene TRBV3-2); the match to TRBD2 covers 14 bases. J was trimmed by 5 bases and V by 7 bases; bases with no gene match: 15. The CDR3 covers 18 residues. Germline CDR1 is LGHDT and CDR2 is YNNKEL (reference sequence). CDR3 nucleotides: TGTGCCAGCAAGATGACTAGCGGGAGGGCTTACGACGAGGAGACCCAGTACTTC. As protein: CASKMTSGRAYDEETQYF.

The rearrangement joins TRBV30 to TRBJ1-6; 7 bases map to TRBD1. V was pared by 5 bases and J by 3 bases, with 4 bases of the junction left unmatched. Germline assignment: CDR1 GTSNPN and CDR2 SVGIG (reference sequence). This CDR3 comprises 14 residues. This CDR3 is CAWDRDLYNSPLHF. The CDR3 DNA sequence: TGTGCCTGGGACAGGGACCTCTATAATTCACCCCTCCACTTT. Complete variable domain (other parts from reference TRBV30 and TRBJ1-6): SQTIHQWPATLVQPVGSPLSLECTVEGTSNPNLYWYRQAAGRGLQLLFYSVGIGQISSEVPQNLSASRPQDRQFILSSKKLLLSDSGFYLCAWDRDLYNSPLHFGNGTRLTVT.

The gene calls are TRBV19 and TRBJ2-1; D gene unclear. V was trimmed by 4 bases and J by 2 bases, leaving 15 bases between them. The length of the CDR3 is 16 residues. Germline loops: CDR1 LNHDA, CDR2 SQIVND (reference sequence). In DNA, the CDR3 is TGTGCCAGTAGTACGGCGGTTGGCGGTCCCTACAATGAGCAGTTCTTC. Its translation is CASSTAVGGPYNEQFF.

This sequence joins TRBV7-2 and TRBJ2-1, with 7 bases lining up with TRBD2. Germline V CDR1 and CDR2: SGHTA, FQGNSA. CDR3 length: 17 residues. V lost 1 base to trimming and J lost 7 bases; unmatched junction nucleotides: 13. The CDR3 DNA follows: TGTGCCAGCAGCTTAGTAGGCGGCGGGAGCAATCCGAATGAGCAGTTCTTC. It specifies CASSLVGGGSNPNEQFF.

This sequence joins TRBV30 and TRBJ2-2, with D unclear. The V and J ends lost 0 bases and 4 bases respectively, with 9 bases between them. This CDR3 region has 14 residues. The germline CDR1 and CDR2 sequences are GTSNPN and SVGIG (reference sequence). CDR3 residues: CAWSVVTGTGELFF. In nucleotides, the CDR3 is TGTGCCTGGAGTGTAGTCACGGGCACCGGGGAGCTGTTTTTT. Using reference TRBV30 and TRBJ2-2 for the parts outside the CDR3, the full variable domain is SQTIHQWPATLVQPVGSPLSLECTVEGTSNPNLYWYRQAAGRGLQLLFYSVGIGQISSEVPQNLSASRPQDRQFILSSKKLLLSDSGFYLCAWSVVTGTGELFFGEGSRLTVL.

This clone has at least ten counts. The gene calls are TRBV5-1 and TRBJ1-4; D possibly corresponds to TRBD1 (5 bases). V was pared by 1 base and J by 6 bases, with 13 bases between. Looked up from germline, CDR1 is SGHRS and CDR2 is YFSETQ. This CDR3 region has 15 residues. The CDR3 nucleotides are TGCGCCAGCAGCTTGTCGGGGGTTTCCGATGAAAAACTGTTTTTT. Its protein is CASSLSGVSDEKLFF.

Of note for this clone: Within the sample, other DNA sequences also encode this same CDR3. Here the CDR3 DNA reads TGTGCCAGCAGCTTGGGACTAGCGGGAGGTTACGAGCAGTACTTC. Translated, it gives CASSLGLAGGYEQYF. The chain couples TRBV11-2 to TRBJ2-7, with 15 bases lining up with TRBD2. Germline V gene data show CDR1 as SGHAT and CDR2 as FQNNGV. Trimming cost V 3 bases and J 4 bases; bases outside gene matches: 1. This CDR3 is built from 15 residues.

This rearrangement joins TRBV10-1 to TRBJ2-7, with 11 bases lining up with TRBD2. The CDR3 sequence is 16 residues long. Germline V CDR1 and CDR2: WNHNN, SYGVQD (reference sequence). After removal of 0 bases from V and 6 bases from J, the junction contained 7 bases not matched to a gene. Written as DNA, the CDR3 is TGCGCCAGCAGTGAGTCAAAAACTAGCGGGAGACGCGAGCAGTACTTC. It yields the protein CASSESKTSGRREQYF.

CDR3 residues: CASSEGPRVDTEAFF. In nucleotides, the CDR3 is TGTGCCAGCAGTGAAGGACCCAGGGTTGACACTGAAGCTTTCTTT. This sequence joins TRBV6-1 and TRBJ1-1; the D gene is possibly TRBD1 (5 bases). Trimming shortened V by 1 base and J by 3 bases, and 12 bases separated the two germline ends. This CDR3 comprises 15 residues. The germline V gene encodes CDR1 MNHNS and CDR2 SASEGT.

The V gene is TRBV7-8, the J gene TRBJ2-2, with TRBD2 identical over 8 bases. CDR1 is SGHVS, CDR2 FQNEAQ, per germline. V trimming: 3 bases; J trimming: 0 bases; junction bases outside the gene matches: 3. There are 16 residues in the CDR3. CDR3 nucleotides: TGTGCCAGCAGCTTTCAAGCGGGAGCGAACACCGGGGAGCTGTTTTTT. This sequence encodes CASSFQAGANTGELFF.

This CDR3 reads CASSASGTGATGELFF. The DNA for the CDR3 is TGTGCCAGCAGCGCCTCCGGGACAGGGGCCACCGGGGAGCTGTTTTTT. V is TRBV9 and J is TRBJ2-2, with 10 nucleotides matching TRBD1. The J segment lost 4 bases and the V segment lost 3 bases, leaving 6 bases of the junction unmatched. CDR1 is SGDLS, CDR2 YYNGEE, per germline. The CDR3 totals 16 residues.

This clone was seen a handful of times. The chain couples TRBV7-9 to TRBJ2-1; TRBD2 agrees at 7 bases. With V trimmed by 1 base and J by 2 bases, 5 bases remained unmatched. CDR1 SEHNR and CDR2 FQNEAQ come from the germline V gene (reference sequence). The CDR3 length is 16 residues. CDR3 nucleotide sequence: TGTGCCAGCAGCTTAGGGGCTAGCGGAGCCTACAATGAGCAGTTCTTC. Its translation is CASSLGASGAYNEQFF. Based on the CDR3 plus reference TRBV7-9 and TRBJ2-1, the full variable domain is DTGVSQNPRHKITKRGQNVTFRCDPISEHNRLYWYRQTLGQGPEFLTYFQNEAQLEKSRLLSDRFSAERPKGSFSTLEIQRTEQGDSAMYLCASSLGASGAYNEQFFGPGTRLTVL.

The rearrangement links TRBV24-1 to TRBJ2-7; 8 bases are a match to TRBD2. This CDR3 contains 14 residues. The germline CDR1 and CDR2 sequences are KGHDR and SFDVKD. Losses at the gene ends were 1 base for V and 3 bases for J; bases not matched to a gene: 1. The CDR3 nucleotides read TGTGCCACCAGTGATTTAACTAGCGGCTACGAGCAGTACTTC. Protein sequence: CATSDLTSGYEQYF.

The J gene is TRBJ1-2, the V gene TRBV6-5; TRBD1 matches 8 bases. V lost 4 bases, J lost 7 bases, and 5 bases stayed unmatched. The CDR3 contains 13 residues. Looked up from germline, CDR1 is MNHEY and CDR2 is SVGAGI. The CDR3 bases are TGTGCCAGCAGTTCTCAGGGGGCCCTTGGCTACACCTTC. It specifies CASSSQGALGYTF.

The chain has TRBV24-1 and TRBJ2-7; 10 bases match TRBD1. The CDR3 contains 15 residues. CDR1 and CDR2 (germline): KGHDR, SFDVKD. V lost 7 bases to trimming and J lost 3 bases; unmatched junction nucleotides: 8. CDR3 sequence (DNA): TGTGCCACCAGCCCAACGACAGGGGGCCTCTACGAGCAGTACTTC. It is translated as CATSPTTGGLYEQYF.

The V call is TRBV9, the J call TRBJ2-1; no firm D call. V lost 3 bases to trimming and J lost 6 bases, with 13 bases between them. The CDR3 runs 14 residues. Per germline, CDR1 SGDLS and CDR2 YYNGEE. The CDR3 region is CASSALVLGNEQFF. The CDR3 DNA sequence: TGTGCCAGCAGCGCGCTGGTACTTGGCAATGAGCAGTTCTTC.